Here is one T cell receptor (beta chain) with its context. PCRs were each spiked with synthetic TCR analog templates. TCRdb keeps only in-frame clones here, not all; method: immunoSEQ multiplex PCR. The sample records some 52,000 clones, approximately 75% being singletons. The sample originates from a study of PD-L1 blockade in urothelial cancer. With 4 bases removed from V and 13 bases from J, the gap between germline ends came to 14 bases. CDR1 MDHEN and CDR2 SYDVKM come from the germline V gene. This CDR3 comprises 12 residues. Enrolled patients showed locally advanced or metastatic urothelial carcinoma.

The specimen comprised PBMCs, sampled around atezolizumab (anti-PD-L1) treatment. The TCR comes from a man between 65 and 85 years old with urothelial cancer. V is TRBV28 and J is TRBJ2-1; D is ambiguous. CDR3 DNA: TGTGCCAGCAGTTCCCGGTATAGATTTCAGTTCTTC. It encodes CASSSRYRFQFF.